Described below is a single T cell receptor (beta chain) sequence and its context. Its antigen is still unknown. No DNA is shown, since the ends of the CDR3 on it are uncertain; the CDR3 is the one TCRdb lists. This entry comes from a study of T cell responses to AZD1222 COVID-19 vaccine. Profiled with immunoSEQ multiplex PCR; TCRdb holds only in-frame clones, not every one. The data contain about 130,000 clones, roughly 93% of them singletons. Germline loops: CDR1 SGHNT, CDR2 YYREEE (reference sequence). From its first to its last residue, the CDR3 has 13 amino acids. The study pooled second doses at about 4 or about 12 weeks. General study findings and limits: Two AZD1222 administrations were followed by greater Spike-specific TCR breadth and depth. There were vaccine-associated CD4 TCRs across spike, dominant at 160-218 and 743-854.

The chain joins TRBV5-4 to TRBJ2-7; TRBD1, the table's D call, lacks a check against the DNA. Sequenced material: peripheral blood, taken 28 days after the second AZD1222 dose. The source is an adult who received the AZD1222 COVID-19 vaccine. The CDR3 here is CASSVGQGAVFDF.